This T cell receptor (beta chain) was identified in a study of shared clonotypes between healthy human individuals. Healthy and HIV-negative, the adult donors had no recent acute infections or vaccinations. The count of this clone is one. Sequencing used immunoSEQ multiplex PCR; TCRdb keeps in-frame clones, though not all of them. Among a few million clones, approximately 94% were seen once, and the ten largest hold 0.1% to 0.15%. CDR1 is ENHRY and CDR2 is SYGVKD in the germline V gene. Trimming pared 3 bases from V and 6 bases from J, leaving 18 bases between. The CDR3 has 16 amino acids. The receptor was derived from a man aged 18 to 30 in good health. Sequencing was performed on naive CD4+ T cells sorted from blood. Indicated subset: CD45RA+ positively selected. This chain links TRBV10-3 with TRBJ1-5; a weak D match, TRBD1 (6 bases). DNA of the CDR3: TGTGCCATCAGTGATTCGCTGGGGGGCATTAGTCAGCCCCAGCATTTT. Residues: CAISDSLGGISQPQHF.